Following are 28 T cell receptor beta chains from one sample sequenced in a study of regulatory T cells in long-lasting Graves disease. Time point of the sample: persistent/refractory GD, antithyroid drugs over 5 years with positive TRAb. RNA isolated from PBMCs was used to make the TCR library. Library construction for TCR beta used iRepertoire HTBI primers and Arm-PCR of CDR3 regions. TCRdb recomputed calls from the multiplex PCR reads with MiXCR, one row per CDR3 protein. The sample yields 700,000 or so distinct CDR3 sequences, 25% to 35% seen once. The sample here was peripheral blood mononuclear cells (PBMCs), taken when the disease was refractory, from a patient treated with antithyroid drugs. These receptors originate from a female donor with Graves disease.

The gene calls are TRBV6-1 and TRBJ1-2; possible D gene TRBD1, 5 bases. CDR3 size: 13 residues. From germline, CDR1 is MNHNS and CDR2 SASEGT. Trimming removed 7 bases from V and 3 bases from J, with 12 bases in between. CDR3 loop: CASISGRDYGYTF. CDR3 DNA sequence: TGTGCCAGCATATCAGGGAGGGACTATGGCTACACCTTC.

The sample holds a few counts of this clonotype. This chain uses TRBV12-3 or TRBV12-4 with TRBJ1-2, with TRBD1 identical over 7 bases. The length of the CDR3 is 14 residues. V was pared by 5 bases and J by 5 bases, with 8 bases of the junction left unmatched. The CDR3 DNA sequence: TGTGCCAGCAGTCTTGGACAGGTTTCGTATGGCTACACCTTC. Translating gives CASSLGQVSYGYTF.

A few counts support this clonotype. In DNA, the CDR3 is TGTGCCAGCAGTTCCGGGACAGTATTCACTGAAGCTTTCTTT. Protein product: CASSSGTVFTEAFF. The rearrangement uses TRBV6-5 and TRBJ1-1, with TRBD1 matching 7 bases. The junction had 6 bases not matched to a gene; V was cut back by 4 bases and J by 4 bases. The CDR3 consists of 14 residues. CDR1 and CDR2 from the germline V gene are MNHEY and SVGAGI.

This sequence joins TRBV6-1 and TRBJ1-4; TRBD1 matches at 8 bases. The V and J ends lost 6 bases and 7 bases, in that order; junction bases with no gene match: 10. CDR1 and CDR2 from the germline V gene are MNHNS and SASEGT. The CDR3 is 15 amino acids. The CDR3 nucleotides are TGTGCCAGCAGCGATAGGACAGGGCTGGGTGAAAAACTGTTTTTT. Amino acids: CASSDRTGLGEKLFF.

The CDR3, as DNA: TGTGCCAGCAGCCTATCCGACAGGACGAACACTGAAGCTTTCTTT. Translation: CASSLSDRTNTEAFF. V usage is TRBV3-1 and J usage is TRBJ1-1, with D possibly matching TRBD1 (6 bases). The CDR3 runs to 15 residues. Trimming took 4 bases from V and 1 from J, leaving 13 bases between them. The germline gives CDR1 LGHDT, CDR2 YNNKEL (reference sequence).

This clonotype was counted only a few times. The chain couples TRBV6-2 or TRBV6-3 to TRBJ1-1; no clear D gene. V was trimmed by 2 bases and J by 1 base, leaving 11 bases between them. Germline CDR1 and CDR2: MNHEY and SVGEGT. This CDR3 region has 15 residues. The CDR3 loop is CASSYRGPQNTEAFF. Here the CDR3 DNA reads TGTGCCAGCAGTTACCGAGGCCCCCAGAACACTGAAGCTTTCTTT.

The sample holds a few counts of this clonotype. CDR3 nucleotide sequence: TGCGCCAGCAGCTTGTGGGACAGGAGCTCCTACGAGCAGTACTTC. Amino acids: CASSLWDRSSYEQYF. The V gene is TRBV5-1, the J gene TRBJ2-7; TRBD1 agrees at 8 bases. The CDR3 runs 15 residues. Germline lookup yields CDR1 SGHRS and CDR2 YFSETQ. V trimming: 1 base; J trimming: 0 bases; junction bases outside the gene matches: 3. Combining the CDR3 with reference TRBV5-1 and TRBJ2-7 gives the whole variable domain KAGVTQTPRYLIKTRGQQVTLSCSPISGHRSVSWYQQTPGQGLQFLFEYFSETQRNKGNFPGRFSGRQFSNSRSEMNVSTLELGDSALYLCASSLWDRSSYEQYFGPGTRLTVT.

This clonotype was seen at least ten times. V gene TRBV12-3 or TRBV12-4 combines with J gene TRBJ1-5; a possible D gene is TRBD1 (5 bases). Between the trimmed V and J ends, which lost 5 bases and 5 bases, there was a span of 10 bases. The CDR3 is 13 amino acids. CDR3 coding DNA: TGTGCCAGCAGTCAGGTGGGGGATCAGCCCCAGCATTTT. As protein: CASSQVGDQPQHF.

This clonotype was seen a few times. The rearrangement joins TRBV25-1 to TRBJ1-2, with 7 bases matching TRBD1. Losses at the gene ends were 3 bases for V and 8 bases for J; bases not matched to a gene: 12. CDR1 is MGHDK, CDR2 SYGVNS, per germline. This CDR3 contains 15 residues. CDR3: CASSDIGDRVGGYTF. The CDR3 region has the DNA TGTGCCAGCAGTGATATTGGTGACAGGGTCGGCGGCTACACCTTC.

The gene calls are TRBV2 and TRBJ2-3; 13 positions agree with TRBD2. Unmatched junction bases numbered 1, after V lost 9 bases and J lost 4 bases. CDR1 SNHLY and CDR2 FYNNEI come from the germline V gene. The CDR3 totals 13 residues. As DNA, the CDR3 is TGTGCCAGTGGACTAGCGGGAGCAGATACGCAGTATTTT. Translation: CASGLAGADTQYF.

In its sample, this clonotype was seen a few times. This chain links TRBV12-5 with TRBJ1-2; TRBD1 agrees at 8 bases. J lost 8 bases, V lost 2 bases, and 10 bases had no gene match. Germline V gene lookup returns CDR1 LGHNT and CDR2 FRNRAP. The CDR3 totals 15 residues. This CDR3 is CASGLPLTGVRGYTF. The DNA of the CDR3 is TGTGCTAGTGGTTTGCCATTGACAGGGGTTAGGGGCTACACCTTC.

This clonotype appeared a few times. This rearrangement joins TRBV12-3 or TRBV12-4 to TRBJ2-7, with 7 bases lining up with TRBD1. With 6 bases clipped from V and 11 bases from J, the junction kept 10 bases outside the gene matches. This CDR3 spans 12 amino acids. CDR3 nucleotides: TGTGCCAGCAGCTACAGGGGTACTAGGAAGTACTTC. It yields the protein CASSYRGTRKYF.

This clonotype has a count of ten or more. CDR3 DNA: TGTGCCAGCAGTTCCCGAGACAGGGGGCATGAAAAACTGTTTTTT. Translation: CASSSRDRGHEKLFF. The chain carries TRBV27 and TRBJ1-4; TRBD1 matches 10 bases. The CDR3 is made up of 15 amino acids. CDR1 MNHEY and CDR2 SMNVEV come from the germline V gene (reference sequence). Trimming at V came to 4 bases and at J to 6 bases, leaving 5 bases not matched to a gene. Looking up the rest from reference TRBV27 and TRBJ1-4 gives the full variable domain: EAQVTQNPRYLITVTGKKLTVTCSQNMNHEYMSWYRQDPGLGLRQIYYSMNVEVTDKGDVPEGYKVSRKEKRNFPLILESPSPNQTSLYFCASSSRDRGHEKLFFGSGTQLSVL.

The gene calls are TRBV11-2 and TRBJ2-6, with D possibly being TRBD1 (6 bases). CDR3 size: 18 residues. Germline values: CDR1 SGHAT, CDR2 FQNNGV. V was trimmed by 4 bases and J by 0 bases, leaving 16 bases between them. CDR3 in DNA: TGTGCCAGCAGCTACCCAGACAGGACACCCTCTGGGGCCAACGTCCTGACTTTC. It codes for CASSYPDRTPSGANVLTF.

This clonotype was observed at least ten times. V and J are TRBV2 and TRBJ1-1; D possibly corresponds to TRBD1 (5 bases). V was trimmed by 4 bases and J by 5 bases, leaving 11 bases between them. Germline values: CDR1 SNHLY, CDR2 FYNNEI. The CDR3 is 13 residues long. In DNA, the CDR3 is TGTGCCAGCAGTGTGGGGGGAGGAACTGAAGCTTTCTTT. Protein: CASSVGGGTEAFF.

This clonotype has only a few counts. This chain joins TRBV11-2 and TRBJ2-5; 9 nucleotides line up with TRBD1. The CDR3 extends over 15 amino acids. Germline V lookup: CDR1 SGHAT, CDR2 FQNNGV. With 4 bases clipped from V and 6 bases from J, the junction kept 9 bases outside the gene matches. The chain's CDR3 is CASSSPGQGRKTQYF. The CDR3 coding sequence is TGTGCCAGCAGCTCCCCGGGACAGGGTAGGAAGACCCAGTACTTC.

This clonotype has only a few counts. The rearrangement joins TRBV20-1 to TRBJ1-6; no definite D call. V was cut by 0 bases and J by 5 bases, with 11 bases left in between. Germline CDR1 and CDR2: DFQATT and SNEGSKA (reference sequence). CDR3 length equals 15 residues. The CDR3 sequence: CSARDLDGDNSPLHF. The CDR3, as DNA: TGCAGTGCTAGAGATCTGGACGGAGATAATTCACCCCTCCACTTT.

V usage is TRBV4-2 and J usage is TRBJ1-2, with D possibly matching TRBD1 (6 bases). V was clipped by 1 base and J by 9 bases, with 18 bases between them. CDR3 length: 15 amino acids. Germline V gives CDR1 LGHNA, CDR2 YNFKEQ. Here the CDR3 DNA reads TGTGCCAGCAGCCAAGTAGCGGCGGAACAGGGAAGCTACACCTTC. It encodes CASSQVAAEQGSYTF.

V and J are TRBV20-1 and TRBJ1-2; D is perhaps TRBD1 (6 bases). V lost 5 bases and J 6 bases, leaving 16 bases between the germline ends. The germline V gene has CDR1 DFQATT and CDR2 SNEGSKA (reference sequence). This CDR3 spans 13 amino acids. The CDR3 loop reads CSAGPGTRNGYTF. The CDR3 DNA is TGCAGTGCTGGGCCCGGGACACGAAATGGCTACACCTTC.

The chain combines TRBV27 with TRBJ1-2; D is perhaps TRBD1 (5 bases). Germline assignment: CDR1 MNHEY and CDR2 SMNVEV (reference sequence). V lost 6 bases and J 0 bases, leaving 14 bases between the germline ends. The CDR3 contains 15 residues. The CDR3 nucleotides are TGTGCCAGCAGCCCCCGCGGGGCGGCTAACTATGGCTACACCTTC. Residues: CASSPRGAANYGYTF.

This clonotype was counted a few times. The rearrangement links TRBV30 to TRBJ1-5; tentative D call: TRBD1 (5 bases). The V end was cut by 0 bases, the J end by 6 bases, with 9 bases between. CDR1 and CDR2 (germline): GTSNPN, SVGIG (reference sequence). The CDR3 length is 13 residues. The CDR3 coding sequence is TGTGCCTGGAGTGTGGGGACGGGTCAGCCCCAGCATTTT. It translates to CAWSVGTGQPQHF.

This clonotype has just a few counts. The chain employs TRBV20-1 and TRBJ1-1; tentative D call: TRBD1 (6 bases). The germline V gene has CDR1 DFQATT and CDR2 SNEGSKA (reference sequence). V shed 4 bases and J shed 0 bases, with 12 bases lying between them. The CDR3 is made up of 14 amino acids. The CDR3 is CSATRDTLNTEAFF. The CDR3 bases are TGCAGTGCTACCCGGGACACTCTGAACACTGAAGCTTTCTTT.

The chain recombines TRBV5-5 with TRBJ2-7; no definite D call. This CDR3 comprises 14 residues. The germline V and J ends were trimmed by 0 bases and 0 bases, with 7 bases remaining between them. CDR1 is SGHKS and CDR2 is YYEKEE in the germline V gene (reference sequence). The CDR3 nucleotides are TGTGCCAGCAGCTTGGCCACACTCTCCTACGAGCAGTACTTC. This codes for CASSLATLSYEQYF.

The chain carries TRBV20-1 and TRBJ1-2; D perhaps matches TRBD1 (5 bases). This CDR3 spans 14 amino acids. V gave up 5 bases and J gave up 5 bases, with 18 bases separating them. Germline-derived CDR1 and CDR2 are DFQATT and SNEGSKA (reference sequence). This CDR3 reads CSAASPQGGYGYTF. In DNA form, the CDR3 reads TGCAGTGCTGCCTCGCCCCAGGGCGGGTATGGCTACACCTTC.

This clonotype was observed a handful of times. The V call is TRBV5-1, the J call TRBJ2-7; 8 nucleotides match TRBD1. Trimming at V came to 1 base and at J to 2 bases, leaving 11 bases not matched to a gene. CDR1 and CDR2 (germline): SGHRS, YFSETQ. The CDR3 is 17 residues long. Here the CDR3 reads CASSLRGQATTAYEQYF. The CDR3 DNA sequence: TGCGCCAGCAGCTTGCGGGGACAGGCTACCACGGCCTACGAGCAGTACTTC. Complete variable domain (other parts from reference TRBV5-1 and TRBJ2-7): KAGVTQTPRYLIKTRGQQVTLSCSPISGHRSVSWYQQTPGQGLQFLFEYFSETQRNKGNFPGRFSGRQFSNSRSEMNVSTLELGDSALYLCASSLRGQATTAYEQYFGPGTRLTVT.

The sample holds many counts of this clonotype. V usage is TRBV11-3 and J usage is TRBJ2-2; no clear D gene. Trimming left V 2 bases short and J 3 bases short, with 4 bases between. The CDR3 loop spans 13 amino acids. Germline values: CDR1 SGHNT, CDR2 YENEEA. The CDR3 nucleotides read TGTGCCAGCAGCTTACGATACACCGGGGAGCTGTTTTTT. Its protein is CASSLRYTGELFF.

The chain is built from TRBV4-1 and TRBJ2-7, with D unresolved. The CDR3 length is 13 residues. From germline, CDR1 is MGHRA and CDR2 YSYEKL. Trimming shortened V by 0 bases and J by 5 bases, and 8 bases separated the two germline ends. This CDR3 reads CASSQDPADEQYF. CDR3 nucleotide sequence: TGCGCCAGCAGCCAAGACCCCGCGGACGAGCAGTACTTC.

The chain couples TRBV6-1 to TRBJ1-1; D uncertain. The CDR3 has 14 amino acids. V was cut by 0 bases and J by 5 bases, with 10 bases left in between. Germline CDR1 MNHNS, CDR2 SASEGT. CDR3 residues: CASSEAPPVTEAFF. CDR3 bases: TGTGCCAGCAGTGAAGCACCTCCGGTAACTGAAGCTTTCTTT.